These 6 T cell receptor beta chains share one sample of origin, sequenced in a study of blood T cell repertoires in COVID-19. Assay used: immunoSEQ multiplex PCR; TCRdb lists only in-frame clones, some missing. The sample shows about 150,000 clones, roughly four fifths of them seen only once. The sequenced sample was peripheral blood. The origin of the receptors is a man aged 70-80 years who had recovered from COVID-19.

The rearrangement links TRBV6-1 to TRBJ2-3; TRBD2 agrees at 12 bases. The junction had 7 bases not matched to a gene; V was cut back by 2 bases and J by 4 bases. The CDR3 is 17 amino acids. Germline V gene lookup returns CDR1 MNHNS and CDR2 SASEGT. As DNA, the CDR3 is TGTGCCAGCAGTGAAAAGTTGCTAGCGGGAGGGTCAGATACGCAGTATTTT. Residues: CASSEKLLAGGSDTQYF.

The table lists this clone with a few counts. The chain carries TRBV5-5 and TRBJ1-1; 9 positions match TRBD1. Germline V gene lookup returns CDR1 SGHKS and CDR2 YYEKEE (reference sequence). The CDR3 runs 15 residues. V lost 2 bases to trimming and J lost 6 bases; unmatched junction nucleotides: 8. CDR3 bases: TGTGCCAGCAGCTTACCCCGGACAGGGGAGGCTGAAGCTTTCTTT. Protein: CASSLPRTGEAEAFF.

The V and J genes are TRBV7-2 and TRBJ2-7; D may be TRBD2 (5 bases). Deletions cut 3 bases from V and 7 bases from J, with 10 bases between. The CDR3 runs 12 residues. Germline V gives CDR1 SGHTA, CDR2 FQGNSA. CDR3 in DNA: TGTGCCAGCAGCTTCCCCGAGCGGGAGCAGTACTTC. Amino acids: CASSFPEREQYF.

This chain links TRBV27 with TRBJ1-2; TRBD1 matches 9 bases. CDR1 and CDR2 from the germline V gene are MNHEY and SMNVEV (reference sequence). This CDR3 has 15 residues. V was clipped by 5 bases and J by 4 bases; unmatched bases: 8. The CDR3 spells CASSGRDRAVYGYTF. CDR3 DNA: TGTGCCAGCAGTGGGAGGGACAGGGCTGTCTATGGCTACACCTTC.

The V gene is TRBV19, the J gene TRBJ2-2; 9 nucleotides align to TRBD2. This CDR3 has 19 amino acids. V lost 5 bases to trimming and J lost 2 bases; unmatched junction nucleotides: 15. Germline lookup yields CDR1 LNHDA and CDR2 SQIVND (reference sequence). This CDR3 is CASSPLGEGSGSNTGELFF. Here the CDR3 DNA reads TGTGCCAGTAGTCCTCTAGGTGAAGGTAGCGGGAGCAACACCGGGGAGCTGTTTTTT.

V gene TRBV28 combines with J gene TRBJ2-7; 8 bases agree with TRBD2. The V and J ends lost 11 bases and 6 bases, in that order; junction bases with no gene match: 12. The CDR3 contains 13 residues. CDR1 and CDR2 (germline): MDHEN, SYDVKM. CDR3 sequence reads: CAGGSGTRGEQYF. The CDR3, as DNA: TGTGCCGGGGGGTCCGGGACTAGGGGCGAGCAGTACTTC.